Listed here are 22 T cell receptor beta chains from one sample, sequenced in a study of blood T cell repertoires in COVID-19. Data came from immunoSEQ multiplex PCR; TCRdb stores just in-frame clones and leaves some out. This table has approximately 300,000 clones, about 85% appearing once. The sequencing sample was made of peripheral blood. These receptor sequences come from a human donor with COVID-19, enrolled during active disease. The donor label of this sample is uncertain.

The chain joins TRBV6-2 or TRBV6-3 to TRBJ1-5; possible D gene TRBD1, 5 bases. The CDR3 consists of 15 residues. Germline values: CDR1 MNHEY, CDR2 SVGEGT. V was clipped by 6 bases and J by 2 bases, with 14 bases between them. In DNA form, the CDR3 reads TGTGCCAGCAGCCCCCCGACAGCCGGCAATCAGCCCCAGCATTTT. Encoded protein: CASSPPTAGNQPQHF.

This clone occurred once. The V call is TRBV11-1, the J call TRBJ2-4, with D possibly matching TRBD2 (5 bases). From germline, CDR1 is SGHAT and CDR2 FQDESV (reference sequence). V was pared by 8 bases and J by 0 bases, with 8 bases between. The CDR3 spans 13 residues. CDR3 sequence: CASSGVAKNIQYF. The CDR3 DNA reads as TGTGCCAGCTCCGGGGTAGCCAAAAACATTCAGTACTTC. Looking up the rest from reference TRBV11-1 and TRBJ2-4 gives the full variable domain: EAEVAQSPRYKITEKSQAVAFWCDPISGHATLYWYRQILGQGPELLVQFQDESVVDDSQLPKDRFSAERLKGVDSTLKIQPAELGDSAMYLCASSGVAKNIQYFGAGTRLSVL.

As for this clone: Other DNA sequences in this specimen translate into the identical CDR3. The rearrangement uses TRBV28 and TRBJ2-1, with a weak D call TRBD1 (5 bases). There are 14 residues in the CDR3. Germline V gives CDR1 MDHEN, CDR2 SYDVKM. The ends were cut back, 3 bases at V and 4 bases at J, with 10 bases in the middle. CDR3 DNA sequence: TGTGCCAGCAGTTTGGCAGGGCCTTACAATGAGCAGTTCTTC. This codes for CASSLAGPYNEQFF.

The rearrangement joins TRBV2 to TRBJ1-3; 7 bases map to TRBD1. With V trimmed by 5 bases and J by 2 bases, 6 bases remained unmatched. CDR1 and CDR2 from the germline V gene are SNHLY and FYNNEI. The CDR3 runs to 15 residues. The CDR3 coding sequence is TGTGCCAGCAGTATAGACAGGGTCACTGGAAACACCATATATTTT. This translates into CASSIDRVTGNTIYF.

This clone was picked up one time. V is TRBV10-3 and J is TRBJ2-7; TRBD1 matches 10 bases. The germline gives CDR1 ENHRY, CDR2 SYGVKD. V lost 6 bases and J lost 3; bases outside the gene matches: 5. The CDR3 consists of 14 residues. The CDR3 here is CAIRGQGGFYEQYF. CDR3 nucleotide sequence: TGTGCCATCAGAGGACAGGGGGGCTTCTACGAGCAGTACTTC.

V gene TRBV6-1 combines with J gene TRBJ2-2; the match to TRBD2 covers 14 bases. Per the germline V gene, CDR1 is MNHNS and CDR2 is SASEGT. The CDR3 has 19 residues. The J segment lost 4 bases and the V segment lost 2 bases, leaving 9 bases of the junction unmatched. Here the CDR3 DNA reads TGTGCCAGCAGTGAAACAAGACTAGCGGGAGGGCCTGGCACCGGGGAGCTGTTTTTT. Amino acids: CASSETRLAGGPGTGELFF.

The rearrangement uses TRBV9 and TRBJ2-1, with 10 bases matching TRBD1. Unmatched junction bases numbered 9, after V lost 3 bases and J lost 9 bases. Germline loops: CDR1 SGDLS, CDR2 YYNGEE. The CDR3 has 15 amino acids. CDR3 in DNA: TGTGCCAGCAGCGCGACAGGGGGCCGCACGGTTGAGCAGTTCTTC. The encoded protein is CASSATGGRTVEQFF.

The genes are TRBV27 and TRBJ1-1; D is perhaps TRBD1 (5 bases). The CDR3 totals 14 residues. The ends were cut back, 6 bases at V and 3 bases at J, with 14 bases in the middle. Per the germline V gene, CDR1 is MNHEY and CDR2 is SMNVEV (reference sequence). Written as DNA, the CDR3 is TGTGCCAGCAGCCCCGGAGGGACCTACACTGAAGCTTTCTTT. Translation gives CASSPGGTYTEAFF.

The chain combines TRBV6-2 or TRBV6-3 with TRBJ1-5; 9 bases agree with TRBD1. Germline assignment: CDR1 MNHEY and CDR2 SVGEGT. With V trimmed by 3 bases and J by 3 bases, 3 bases remained unmatched. The CDR3 length is 15 residues. The CDR3 DNA follows: TGTGCCAGCAGTTATGGGACAGGGTTCAATCAGCCCCAGCATTTT. Translating it yields CASSYGTGFNQPQHF.

This clone was detected only once. The chain uses TRBV3-1 (or the pseudogene TRBV3-2) and TRBJ1-1, with D uncertain. Trimming removed 2 bases from V and 1 base from J, with 11 bases in between. The CDR3 has 15 amino acids. Germline V gene data show CDR1 as LGHDT and CDR2 as YNNKEL (reference sequence). DNA for the CDR3: TGTGCCAGCAGCCAATCGCCAGACTCGAACACTGAAGCTTTCTTT. This codes for CASSQSPDSNTEAFF.

The chain uses TRBV2 and TRBJ1-2, with D unclear. The CDR3 consists of 16 residues. CDR1 and CDR2 (germline): SNHLY, FYNNEI. Trimming left V 4 bases short and J 5 bases short, with 20 bases between. CDR3 in DNA: TGTGCCAGCAGTGTCACCCTCGGAGGCAGCTTATATGGCTACACCTTC. It translates to CASSVTLGGSLYGYTF.

The chain carries TRBV6-5 and TRBJ1-2; 9 nucleotides align to TRBD1. J gave up 2 bases and V 4 bases, and 5 bases lay outside the gene matches. CDR1 MNHEY and CDR2 SVGAGI come from the germline V gene. The CDR3 length is 15 residues. The CDR3 DNA reads as TGTGCCAGCAGTTCCGTGACAGGGGGGAACTATGGCTACACCTTC. It specifies CASSSVTGGNYGYTF.

This sequence joins TRBV15 and TRBJ2-5; possibly TRBD1 for D (5 bases). The CDR3 is 16 amino acids. Trimming left V 0 bases short and J 5 bases short, with 16 bases between. Per the germline V gene, CDR1 is LNHNV and CDR2 is YYDKDF (reference sequence). CDR3 amino acids: CATSRDVTQGQETQYF. DNA of the CDR3: TGTGCCACCAGCAGAGATGTAACGCAGGGCCAGGAGACCCAGTACTTC.

The chain uses TRBV7-2 and TRBJ1-2; perhaps TRBD1 as D (6 bases). The V end was cut by 4 bases, the J end by 4 bases, with 10 bases between. Germline CDR1 reads SGHTA; CDR2 reads FQGNSA. CDR3 size: 13 residues. The CDR3 nucleotides read TGTGCCAGCAGCTCAGACAGGTTCTATGGCTACACCTTC. Amino acid sequence: CASSSDRFYGYTF. The full variable domain, in which reference TRBV7-2 and TRBJ1-2 provide the parts outside the CDR3, is GAGVSQSPSNKVTEKGKDVELRCDPISGHTALYWYRQSLGQGLEFLIYFQGNSAPDKSGLPSDRFSAERTGGSVSTLTIQRTQQEDSAVYLCASSSDRFYGYTFGSGTRLTVV.

As DNA, the CDR3 is TGTGCCAGCAGTTACTCCCCCGGGACAGGGGAGTTCTTC. Translating it yields CASSYSPGTGEFF. The chain couples TRBV12-3 or TRBV12-4 to TRBJ2-1, with 10 bases lining up with TRBD1. The J segment lost 14 bases and the V segment lost 4 bases, leaving 8 bases of the junction unmatched. This CDR3 contains 13 residues.

V usage is TRBV15 and J usage is TRBJ1-4, with D possibly being TRBD1 (5 bases). The germline gives CDR1 LNHNV, CDR2 YYDKDF (reference sequence). The CDR3 is made up of 17 amino acids. The V end was cut by 0 bases, the J end by 5 bases, with 16 bases between. This CDR3 is CATSRESAGTGNEKLFF. The CDR3 nucleotides read TGTGCCACCAGCAGAGAATCCGCCGGGACTGGGAATGAAAAACTGTTTTTT.

This sequence joins TRBV29-1 and TRBJ1-5; weak D call: TRBD1 (5 bases). V was cut by 7 bases and J by 6 bases, with 13 bases left in between. CDR1 SQVTM and CDR2 ANQGSEA come from the germline V gene. The CDR3 is 12 residues long. This CDR3 is CSAGGEGQPQHF. The DNA of the CDR3 is TGCAGCGCTGGGGGGGAGGGTCAGCCCCAGCATTTT.

The count of this clone is one. The V and J genes are TRBV4-1 and TRBJ1-5; D possibly corresponds to TRBD1 (5 bases). The CDR3 runs to 15 residues. Germline CDR1 MGHRA, CDR2 YSYEKL. The V end lost 4 bases, the J end lost 0 bases, and 10 bases lay between the germline ends. Here the CDR3 reads CASSPGGNSNQPQHF. CDR3 in DNA: TGCGCCAGCAGCCCCGGGGGGAATAGCAATCAGCCCCAGCATTTT.

Only one count was recorded for this clone. The chain recombines TRBV6-5 with TRBJ2-7, with TRBD1 matching over 8 bases. After removal of 4 bases from V and 0 bases from J, the junction contained 8 bases not matched to a gene. CDR3 length: 16 amino acids. Germline assignment: CDR1 MNHEY and CDR2 SVGAGI. The CDR3 loop reads CASSSAGQASSYEQYF. Here the CDR3 DNA reads TGTGCCAGCAGTTCCGCGGGACAGGCCAGCTCCTACGAGCAGTACTTC.

The chain is built from TRBV10-2 and TRBJ1-1; a possible D gene is TRBD1 (6 bases). Per germline, CDR1 WSHSY and CDR2 SAAADI. V shed 1 base and J shed 5 bases, with 11 bases lying between them. CDR3 length: 14 residues. The CDR3 DNA is TGCGCCAGCAGTGAGTACGGGGGGCTGACTGAAGCTTTCTTT. Its protein product is CASSEYGGLTEAFF.

This rearrangement joins TRBV30 to TRBJ2-7, with TRBD2 identical over 15 bases. This CDR3 comprises 18 residues. CDR1 and CDR2 (germline): GTSNPN, SVGIG (reference sequence). With V trimmed by 3 bases and J by 2 bases, 11 bases remained unmatched. This CDR3 reads CAWSQGLAGGGSAYEQYF. For the CDR3, the DNA is TGTGCCTGGAGCCAAGGACTAGCGGGAGGGGGGAGTGCCTACGAGCAGTACTTC.

The CDR3 region has the DNA TGCAGCGTTGGGCTAGCGGGATTAGAGACCCAGTACTTC. Translating gives CSVGLAGLETQYF. The V and J genes are TRBV29-1 and TRBJ2-5; 9 nucleotides line up with TRBD2. Trimming cost V 4 bases and J 4 bases; bases outside gene matches: 4. Germline-derived CDR1 and CDR2 are SQVTM and ANQGSEA. CDR3 size: 13 residues.